The source of this T cell receptor beta chain is a study of regulatory T cells in long-lasting Graves disease. The authors built TCR beta libraries using iRepertoire HTBI primers and Arm-PCR of CDR3 regions. TCRdb re-analysed the multiplex PCR reads in MiXCR, keeping a single row per CDR3 protein. The sample shows approximately 350,000 distinct CDR3 sequences, approximately 15% of them seen only once. Time point here: newly diagnosed GD, antithyroid drugs for less than 3 months. PBMC RNA was the source of the TCR library. This clonotype occurred many times. Trimming took off 1 base at V and 1 base at J, with 8 bases between the two ends. The CDR3 runs to 14 residues. The V gene's germline CDR1 is SGHRS and CDR2 YFSETQ. The same data also went into a second study, on T cells in Graves' hyperthyroidism and ophthalmopathy. That work contributes: Most thyroid clonotypes expanded above 0.001 were also detected in blood.

This rearrangement joins TRBV5-1 to TRBJ1-1, with D possibly matching TRBD1 (5 bases). The sequenced sample was peripheral blood mononuclear cells (PBMCs), obtained at new diagnosis, from a patient treated with antithyroid drugs. This clonotype was sampled from a man aged 35 to 55 with Graves disease. In nucleotides, the CDR3 is TGCGCCAGCAGCTTGAACAGGCAGAACACTGAAGCTTTCTTT. Residues: CASSLNRQNTEAFF.